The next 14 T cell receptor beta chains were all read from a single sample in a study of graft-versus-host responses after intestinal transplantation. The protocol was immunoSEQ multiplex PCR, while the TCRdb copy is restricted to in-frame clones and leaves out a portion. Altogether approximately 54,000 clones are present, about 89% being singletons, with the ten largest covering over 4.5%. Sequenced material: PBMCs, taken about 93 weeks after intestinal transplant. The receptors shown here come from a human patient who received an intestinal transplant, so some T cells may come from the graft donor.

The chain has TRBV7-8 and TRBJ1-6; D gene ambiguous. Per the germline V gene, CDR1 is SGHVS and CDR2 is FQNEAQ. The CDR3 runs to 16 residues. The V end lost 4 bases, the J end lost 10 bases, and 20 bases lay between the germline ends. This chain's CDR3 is CASSSALGRSRSPLHF. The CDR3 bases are TGTGCCAGCAGCTCCGCGTTGGGCAGAAGTAGGTCACCCCTCCACTTT.

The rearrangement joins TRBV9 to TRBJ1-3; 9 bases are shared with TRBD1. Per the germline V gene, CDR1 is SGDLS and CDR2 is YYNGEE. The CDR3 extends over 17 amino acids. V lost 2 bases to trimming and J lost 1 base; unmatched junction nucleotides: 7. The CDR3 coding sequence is TGTGCCAGCAGCGTCTCTGACGGGACAGGGTCTGGAAACACCATATATTTT. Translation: CASSVSDGTGSGNTIYF. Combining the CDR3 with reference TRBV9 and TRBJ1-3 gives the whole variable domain DSGVTQTPKHLITATGQRVTLRCSPRSGDLSVYWYQQSLDQGLQFLIQYYNGEERAKGNILERFSAQQFPDLHSELNLSSLELGDSALYFCASSVSDGTGSGNTIYFGEGSWLTVV.

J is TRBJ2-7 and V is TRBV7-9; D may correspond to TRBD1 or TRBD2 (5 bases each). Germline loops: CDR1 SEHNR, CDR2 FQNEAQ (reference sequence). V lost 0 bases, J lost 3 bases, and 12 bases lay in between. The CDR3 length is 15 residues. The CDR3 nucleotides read TGTGCCAGCAGCTTAGCGCTCGGGGCCTACTACGAGCAGTACTTC. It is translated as CASSLALGAYYEQYF.

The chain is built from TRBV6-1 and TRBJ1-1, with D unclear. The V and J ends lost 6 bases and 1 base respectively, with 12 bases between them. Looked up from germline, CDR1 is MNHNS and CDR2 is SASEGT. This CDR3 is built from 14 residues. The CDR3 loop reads CASSRMGPNTEAFF. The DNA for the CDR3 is TGTGCCAGCAGCCGAATGGGCCCGAACACTGAAGCTTTCTTT.

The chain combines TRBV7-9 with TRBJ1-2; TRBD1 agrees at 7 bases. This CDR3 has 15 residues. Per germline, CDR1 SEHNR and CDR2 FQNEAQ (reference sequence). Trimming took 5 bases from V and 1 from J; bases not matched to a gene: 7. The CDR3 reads CASSARQGYNYGYTF. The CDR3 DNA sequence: TGTGCCAGCAGCGCGAGACAGGGCTATAACTATGGCTACACCTTC. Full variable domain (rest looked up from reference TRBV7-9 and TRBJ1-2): DTGVSQNPRHKITKRGQNVTFRCDPISEHNRLYWYRQTLGQGPEFLTYFQNEAQLEKSRLLSDRFSAERPKGSFSTLEIQRTEQGDSAMYLCASSARQGYNYGYTFGSGTRLTVV.

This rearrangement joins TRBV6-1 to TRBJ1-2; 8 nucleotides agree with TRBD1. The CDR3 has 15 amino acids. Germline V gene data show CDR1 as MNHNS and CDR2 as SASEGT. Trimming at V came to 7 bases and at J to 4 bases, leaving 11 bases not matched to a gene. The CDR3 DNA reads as TGTGCCAGCATCATCACCCAGGGGGCCCGCTATGGCTACACCTTC. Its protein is CASIITQGARYGYTF.

The CDR3 sequence: CASSLGQGPGNTIYF. CDR3 coding DNA: TGTGCCAGCAGCTTGGGACAGGGCCCTGGAAACACCATATATTTT. J is TRBJ1-3 and V is TRBV5-4; TRBD1 matches 7 bases. V was clipped by 0 bases and J by 2 bases; unmatched bases: 2. The germline V gene encodes CDR1 SGHNT and CDR2 YYREEE (reference sequence). The CDR3 totals 15 residues. The full variable domain, completed using reference TRBV5-4 and TRBJ1-3, is ETGVTQSPTHLIKTRGQQVTLRCSSQSGHNTVSWYQQALGQGPQFIFQYYREEENGRGNFPPRFSGLQFPNYSSELNVNALELDDSALYLCASSLGQGPGNTIYFGEGSWLTVV.

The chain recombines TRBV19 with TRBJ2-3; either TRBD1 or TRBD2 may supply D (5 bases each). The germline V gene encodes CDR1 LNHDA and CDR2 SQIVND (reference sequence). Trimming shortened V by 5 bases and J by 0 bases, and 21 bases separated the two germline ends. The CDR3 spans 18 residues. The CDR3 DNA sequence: TGTGCCAGTAGTGAACACAAGGGACGGCTTACTAGCACAGATACGCAGTATTTT. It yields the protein CASSEHKGRLTSTDTQYF.

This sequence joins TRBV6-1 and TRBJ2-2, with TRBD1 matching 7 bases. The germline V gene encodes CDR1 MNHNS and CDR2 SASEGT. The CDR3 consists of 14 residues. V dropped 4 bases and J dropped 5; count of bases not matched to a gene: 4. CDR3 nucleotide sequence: TGTGCCAGCAGTGTAAAGGGGGCAACCGGGGAGCTGTTTTTT. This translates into CASSVKGATGELFF.

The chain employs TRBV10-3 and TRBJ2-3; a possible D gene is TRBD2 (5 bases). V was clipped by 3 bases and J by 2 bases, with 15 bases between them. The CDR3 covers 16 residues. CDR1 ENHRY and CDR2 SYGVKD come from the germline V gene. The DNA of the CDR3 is TGTGCCATCAGTGATGGGAGCGGAATCCTCACAGATACGCAGTATTTT. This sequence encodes CAISDGSGILTDTQYF.

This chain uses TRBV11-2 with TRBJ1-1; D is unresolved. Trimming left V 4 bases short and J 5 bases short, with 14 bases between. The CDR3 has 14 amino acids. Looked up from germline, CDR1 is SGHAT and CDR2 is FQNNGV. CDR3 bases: TGTGCCAGCAGCTCTCTAAAGGGCAGGACTGAAGCTTTCTTT. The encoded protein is CASSSLKGRTEAFF.

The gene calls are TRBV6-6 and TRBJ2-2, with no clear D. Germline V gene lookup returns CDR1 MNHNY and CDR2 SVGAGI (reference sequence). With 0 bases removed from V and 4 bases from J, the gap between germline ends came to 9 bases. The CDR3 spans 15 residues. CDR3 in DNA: TGTGCCAGCAGTTACTCGGCGGAACCCACCGGGGAGCTGTTTTTT. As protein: CASSYSAEPTGELFF.

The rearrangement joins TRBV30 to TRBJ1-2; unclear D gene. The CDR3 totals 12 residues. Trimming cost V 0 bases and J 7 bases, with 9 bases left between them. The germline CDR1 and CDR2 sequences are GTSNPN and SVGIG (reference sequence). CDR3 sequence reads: CAWSVSSGGYTF. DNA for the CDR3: TGTGCCTGGAGTGTAAGTTCGGGTGGCTACACCTTC.

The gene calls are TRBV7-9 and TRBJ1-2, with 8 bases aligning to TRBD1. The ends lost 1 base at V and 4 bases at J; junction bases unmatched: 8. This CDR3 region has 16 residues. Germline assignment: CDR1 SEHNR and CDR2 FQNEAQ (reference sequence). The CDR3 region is CASSLVGRGRIYGYTF. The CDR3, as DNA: TGTGCCAGCAGCTTAGTCGGCAGGGGGCGCATCTATGGCTACACCTTC.